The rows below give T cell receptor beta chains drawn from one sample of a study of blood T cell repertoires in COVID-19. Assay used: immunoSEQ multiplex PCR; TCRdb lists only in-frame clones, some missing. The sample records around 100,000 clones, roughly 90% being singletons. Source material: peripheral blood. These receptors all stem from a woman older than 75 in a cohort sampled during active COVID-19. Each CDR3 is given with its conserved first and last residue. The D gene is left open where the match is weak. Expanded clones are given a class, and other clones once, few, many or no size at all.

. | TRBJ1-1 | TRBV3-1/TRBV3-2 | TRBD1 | TGTGCCAGCAGCTTAGAACCACTCCTCAGGGGGACTGAAGCTTTCTTT | CASSLEPLLRGTEAFF
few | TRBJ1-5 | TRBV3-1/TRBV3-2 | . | TGTGCCAGCAGCCAATTCCCGACCCAACGGGTTCAGCCCCAGCATTTT | CASSQFPTQRVQPQHF
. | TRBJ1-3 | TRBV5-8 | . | TGTGCCAGCAGCCCCAGGGGAATGAGCTCTGGAAACACCATATATTTT | CASSPRGMSSGNTIYF
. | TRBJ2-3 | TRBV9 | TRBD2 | TGTGCCAGCAGCGTAGCGGCTAGCGGGGTAGATACGCAGTATTTT | CASSVAASGVDTQYF
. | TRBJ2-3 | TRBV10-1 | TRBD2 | TGCGCCAGCAGTGATATAGCGGGGGGGCCAAATACGCAGTATTTT | CASSDIAGGPNTQYF
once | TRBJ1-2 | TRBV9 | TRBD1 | TGTGCCAGCAGCGTTCACGGCGGACAGGGCGGCTACACCTTC | CASSVHGGQGGYTF
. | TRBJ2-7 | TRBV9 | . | TGTGCCAGCACCTTTGGTGGGGGGGCGCAGGACGAGCAGTACTTC | CASTFGGGAQDEQYF
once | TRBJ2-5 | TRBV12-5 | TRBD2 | TGTGCTAGTGGTCCCACCGCGACTAGCGGGGGGACCCAAGAGACCCAGTACTTC | CASGPTATSGGTQETQYF
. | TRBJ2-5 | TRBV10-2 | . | TGCGCCAGCAGTGAGATAGGGGGAAAAGAGACCCAGTACTTC | CASSEIGGKETQYF
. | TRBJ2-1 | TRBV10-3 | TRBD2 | TGTGCCATCAGCGGAACTCAGAGCGGGAGCTCCTACAATGAGCAGTTCTTC | CAISGTQSGSSYNEQFF
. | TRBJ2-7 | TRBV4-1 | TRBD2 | TGCGCCAGCAGCCCGGGACTATCCCTCGGCGAGCAGTACTTC | CASSPGLSLGEQYF
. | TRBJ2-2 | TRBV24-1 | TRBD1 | TGTGCCACCAGTGACCCTGGACAGGGCGGCTACACCGGGGAGCTGTTTTTT | CATSDPGQGGYTGELFF
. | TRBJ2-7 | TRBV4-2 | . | TGTGCCAGCAGCCAAGTTCCTACAGGGCCCTACGAGCAGTACTTC | CASSQVPTGPYEQYF
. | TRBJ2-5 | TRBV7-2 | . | TGTGCCAGCAGAGCAGACAGAGTACAAGAGACCCAGTACTTC | CASRADRVQETQYF
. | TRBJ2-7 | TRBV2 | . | TGTGCCAGCAGTGATCTGGGGCCCGCCTACGAGCAGTACTTC | CASSDLGPAYEQYF
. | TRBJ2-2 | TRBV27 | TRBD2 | TGTGCCAGCAGACGACTAGCGGGAGGGCCCGGCACCGGGGAGCTGTTTTTT | CASRRLAGGPGTGELFF
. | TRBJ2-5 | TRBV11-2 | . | TGTGCCAGCCGCGGGGTCCAAGAGACCCAGTACTTC | CASRGVQETQYF
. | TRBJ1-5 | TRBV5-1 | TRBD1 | TGCGCCAGCAGCCCCACAGGGGCCAATAGCAATCAGCCCCAGCATTTT | CASSPTGANSNQPQHF
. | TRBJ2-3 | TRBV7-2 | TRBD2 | TGTGCCAGCAGCTTAGGACTAGCGGGAGAAGATACGCAGTATTTT | CASSLGLAGEDTQYF
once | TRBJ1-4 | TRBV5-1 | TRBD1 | TGCGCCAGCAGCTCAACAGGGGCTAATGAAAAACTGTTTTTT | CASSSTGANEKLFF
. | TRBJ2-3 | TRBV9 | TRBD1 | TGTGCCAGCAGCGCGGGACAGGGAACAGATACGCAGTATTTT | CASSAGQGTDTQYF
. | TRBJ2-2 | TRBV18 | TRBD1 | TGTGCCAGCTCGCCCGAGACAGGGGACACCGGGGAGCTGTTTTTT | CASSPETGDTGELFF
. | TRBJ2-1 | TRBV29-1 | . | TGCAGCGTTGATTCCCCTCTGCAGTTCTTC | CSVDSPLQFF
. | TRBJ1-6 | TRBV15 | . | TGTGCCACCAGCAGAGAGGGGGGGTGGGTCTCACCCCTCCACTTT | CATSREGGWVSPLHF
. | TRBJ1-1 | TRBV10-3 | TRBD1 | TGTGCCATCAGTCCGGGACAGGGAAACACTGAAGCTTTCTTT | CAISPGQGNTEAFF
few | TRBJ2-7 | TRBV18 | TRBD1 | TGTGCCAGCTCACTAGACAGACAGGGGGCTTACGAGCAGTACTTC | CASSLDRQGAYEQYF
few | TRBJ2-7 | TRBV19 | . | TGTGCCAGTAGTCCCGGGACTTACTACGAGCAGTACTTC | CASSPGTYYEQYF
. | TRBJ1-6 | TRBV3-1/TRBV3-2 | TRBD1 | TGTGCCAGCAGCCAACAGGGGGGTAATTCACCCCTCCACTTT | CASSQQGGNSPLHF
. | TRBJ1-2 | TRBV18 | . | TGTGCCAGCTCAGGGCCGACCGGGACAAACTATGGCTACACCTTC | CASSGPTGTNYGYTF
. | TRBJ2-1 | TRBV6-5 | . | TGTGCCAGCAGTAGCACGGTGTATGAGCAGTTCTTC | CASSSTVYEQFF
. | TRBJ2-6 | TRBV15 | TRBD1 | TGTGCCACCAGCAAAGGGACAGGGAGGTCTGGGGCCAACGTCCTGACTTTC | CATSKGTGRSGANVLTF
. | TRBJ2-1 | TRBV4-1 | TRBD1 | TGCGCCAGCAGCCAAGGTGCGACAGGGCCGTACAATGAGCAGTTCTTC | CASSQGATGPYNEQFF
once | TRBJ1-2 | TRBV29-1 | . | TGCAGCGTTGACCGACAGACCATGTATGGCTACACCTTC | CSVDRQTMYGYTF
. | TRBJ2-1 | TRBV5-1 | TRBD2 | TGCGCCAGCAGGGCTAGCGGGATCGCCTACAATGAGCAGTTCTTC | CASRASGIAYNEQFF
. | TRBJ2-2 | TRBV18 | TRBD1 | TGTGCCAGCTCACCCGACAGGGCCACCGGGGAGCTGTTTTTT | CASSPDRATGELFF
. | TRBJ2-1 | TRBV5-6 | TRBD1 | TGTGCCAGCAGCGCCCGGGACAGGGCGAGGTTCTTC | CASSARDRARFF
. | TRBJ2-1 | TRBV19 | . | TGTGCCAGTACTAGAACCAGATCGACCCTGCACAATGAGCAGTTCTTC | CASTRTRSTLHNEQFF
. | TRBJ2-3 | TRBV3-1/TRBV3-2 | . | TGTGCCAGCAGCTACCATCAGGGCAGCACAGATACGCAGTATTTT | CASSYHQGSTDTQYF
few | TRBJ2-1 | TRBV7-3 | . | TGTGCCAGCAGCTTAGGTCTATTCAATGAGCAGTTCTTC | CASSLGLFNEQFF
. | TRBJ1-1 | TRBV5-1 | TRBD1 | TGCGCCAGCAGTCGCAGGGGGCGGGAAACTGAAGCTTTCTTT | CASSRRGRETEAFF
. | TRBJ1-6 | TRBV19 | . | TGTGCCAGTAGTATTCAGGGCCTTAATTCACCCCTCCACTTT | CASSIQGLNSPLHF
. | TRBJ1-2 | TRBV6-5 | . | TGTGCCAGCAGTACGCGAACAGGGTCAGGGGGCTACACCTTC | CASSTRTGSGGYTF
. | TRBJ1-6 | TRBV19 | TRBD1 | TGTGCCAGTAGTATGACAGGGAGGTATTCACCCCTCCACTTT | CASSMTGRYSPLHF
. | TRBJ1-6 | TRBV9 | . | TGTGCCAGCAGCGTAACAAGCTCCTATAATTCACCCCTCCACTTT | CASSVTSSYNSPLHF
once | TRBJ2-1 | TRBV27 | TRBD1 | TGTGCCAGCAGTCCCGGGACAGGGGGCAGTGAGCAGTTCTTC | CASSPGTGGSEQFF
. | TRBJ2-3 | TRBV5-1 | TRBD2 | TGCGCCAGCAGCGAGGGGCGCGGGGGGGTTTCAGATACGCAGTATTTT | CASSEGRGGVSDTQYF
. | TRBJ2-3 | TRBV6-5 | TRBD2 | TGTGCCAGCAGTTCTCGACTAGCGGGGGGCACAGATACGCAGTATTTT | CASSSRLAGGTDTQYF
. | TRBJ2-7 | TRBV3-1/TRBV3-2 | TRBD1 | TGTGCCAGCAGCCTACCGGGACAGGGACCCTACGAGCAGTACTTC | CASSLPGQGPYEQYF
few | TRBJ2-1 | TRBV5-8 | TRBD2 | TGTGCCAGCAGCTCCTTCTTAGGGACTAGCTACAATGAGCAGTTCTTC | CASSSFLGTSYNEQFF
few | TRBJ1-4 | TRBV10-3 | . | TGTGCCATCAGTGAGTCTTGGTCTTCGGAGGAAAAACTGTTTTTT | CAISESWSSEEKLFF